The rows below give T cell receptor beta chains drawn from one sample of a study of Ad26.COV2.S vaccination and SARS-CoV-2 variants. Assay used: immunoSEQ multiplex PCR; TCRdb lists only in-frame clones, some missing. The data hold hundreds of thousands of clones, with approximately 92% observed a single time. The sample in question was peripheral blood, obtained in a trial of Ad26.COV2.S vaccine versus placebo. These receptor sequences come from a person between 18 and 65 years old who received the Ad26.COV2.S COVID-19 vaccine or a placebo. Each CDR3 is given with its conserved first and last residue. Fields, in order: V gene, J gene, D gene, clone size, CDR3 DNA, CDR3 protein. D genes are given only for firm matches. Not all rows give a size; the values are once, few, many and, for expanded clones, a class.

v_call: TRBV9; j_call: TRBJ2-5; d_call: TRBD2; clone_size: .; cdr3_nt: TGTGCCAGCAGCGTAGCGCGGGAGGGGGGGAAAGAGACCCAGTACTTC; cdr3_aa: CASSVAREGGKETQYF
v_call: TRBV19; j_call: TRBJ2-2; d_call: .; clone_size: .; cdr3_nt: TGTGCCAGTATTGACTACCCCACCGGGGAGCTGTTTTTT; cdr3_aa: CASIDYPTGELFF
v_call: TRBV28; j_call: TRBJ1-1; d_call: .; clone_size: .; cdr3_nt: TGTGCCAGCGCAGACACTGAAGCTTTCTTT; cdr3_aa: CASADTEAFF
v_call: TRBV5-1; j_call: TRBJ1-1; d_call: TRBD1; clone_size: .; cdr3_nt: TGCGCCAGCAGCTTGGAGGGACAGAAGTCCGTGAGCGTAGCTTTCTTT; cdr3_aa: CASSLEGQKSVSVAFF
v_call: TRBV6-2/TRBV6-3; j_call: TRBJ2-1; d_call: .; clone_size: .; cdr3_nt: TGTGCCAGCAGTTTTACAGTCTACAATGAGCAGTTCTTC; cdr3_aa: CASSFTVYNEQFF
v_call: TRBV9; j_call: TRBJ2-3; d_call: TRBD2; clone_size: .; cdr3_nt: TGTGCCAGCAGCTTTCGGGGGGATGTGACAGATACGCAGTATTTT; cdr3_aa: CASSFRGDVTDTQYF
v_call: TRBV28; j_call: TRBJ1-6; d_call: .; clone_size: .; cdr3_nt: TGTGCCAGCAACCAGTATAATTCACCCCTCCACTTT; cdr3_aa: CASNQYNSPLHF
v_call: TRBV27; j_call: TRBJ2-2; d_call: TRBD2; clone_size: .; cdr3_nt: TGTGCCAGCAGTTACGGACTAGTAGGCACCGGGGAGCTGTTTTTT; cdr3_aa: CASSYGLVGTGELFF
v_call: TRBV2; j_call: TRBJ2-2; d_call: .; clone_size: .; cdr3_nt: TGTGCCAGCAGTGAAGCGCACGGCGGGGAGCTGTTTTTT; cdr3_aa: CASSEAHGGELFF
v_call: TRBV7-8; j_call: TRBJ1-2; d_call: .; clone_size: .; cdr3_nt: TGTGCCAGCAGCTTATTCTGGGGGCCCGGTAACTATGGCTACACCTTC; cdr3_aa: CASSLFWGPGNYGYTF
v_call: TRBV3-1/TRBV3-2; j_call: TRBJ1-1; d_call: .; clone_size: .; cdr3_nt: TGTGCCAGCAGAGCCGGACGTACTGAAGCTTTCTTT; cdr3_aa: CASRAGRTEAFF
v_call: TRBV29-1; j_call: TRBJ1-1; d_call: .; clone_size: .; cdr3_nt: TGCAGCGCCAGCAGAACCAGCATGAACACTGAAGCTTTCTTT; cdr3_aa: CSASRTSMNTEAFF
v_call: TRBV3-1/TRBV3-2; j_call: TRBJ2-1; d_call: .; clone_size: .; cdr3_nt: TGTGCCAGCAGCCAAGCCGGCGATCACAATGAGCAGTTCTTC; cdr3_aa: CASSQAGDHNEQFF
v_call: TRBV5-1; j_call: TRBJ2-3; d_call: TRBD2; clone_size: .; cdr3_nt: TGCGCCAGCAGCCCTCCCAGGGGTAGCGGGACCCGGTCCACCCAGTATTTT; cdr3_aa: CASSPPRGSGTRSTQYF
v_call: TRBV30; j_call: TRBJ1-3; d_call: .; clone_size: once; cdr3_nt: TGTGCCTGGGCCCGAGCTTCCCCCATATATTTT; cdr3_aa: CAWARASPIYF
v_call: TRBV13; j_call: TRBJ2-5; d_call: TRBD1; clone_size: .; cdr3_nt: TGTGCCAGCAGCTTCCGGGACAGGGGGCTATTTGGGGAGACCCAGTACTTC; cdr3_aa: CASSFRDRGLFGETQYF
v_call: TRBV9; j_call: TRBJ2-3; d_call: .; clone_size: .; cdr3_nt: TGTGCCAGCAGCGTAGTCGGGCGGGGTACGTGGGATACGCAGTATTTT; cdr3_aa: CASSVVGRGTWDTQYF
v_call: TRBV11-1; j_call: TRBJ2-3; d_call: .; clone_size: .; cdr3_nt: TGTGCCAGCAGCTTAGCGGGGGGGCAGTATTTT; cdr3_aa: CASSLAGGQYF
v_call: TRBV18; j_call: TRBJ1-1; d_call: .; clone_size: .; cdr3_nt: TGTGCCAGCAGAGCGGGGGGGAACACTGAAGCTTTCTTT; cdr3_aa: CASRAGGNTEAFF
v_call: TRBV19; j_call: TRBJ2-2; d_call: .; clone_size: .; cdr3_nt: TGTGCCAGTAGTATAGGGTGGCGGAACACCGGGGAGCTGTTTTTT; cdr3_aa: CASSIGWRNTGELFF
v_call: TRBV5-1; j_call: TRBJ1-4; d_call: TRBD1; clone_size: .; cdr3_nt: TGCGCCAGCAGCTATGACAGGGGATTAGGGAAACTGTTTTTT; cdr3_aa: CASSYDRGLGKLFF
v_call: TRBV7-2; j_call: TRBJ2-1; d_call: TRBD2; clone_size: .; cdr3_nt: TGTGCCAGCAGCTTAGCCGACGGACTAGCGGAATACAATGAGCAGTTCTTC; cdr3_aa: CASSLADGLAEYNEQFF
v_call: TRBV7-2; j_call: TRBJ2-4; d_call: .; clone_size: .; cdr3_nt: TGTGCCAGCAGCTCAGCCCGGGACCCGGCCAAAAACATTCAGTACTTC; cdr3_aa: CASSSARDPAKNIQYF
v_call: TRBV5-1; j_call: TRBJ2-5; d_call: .; clone_size: .; cdr3_nt: TGCGCCAGCAGGAAGGACGGAGGAGGAGAGACCCAGTACTTC; cdr3_aa: CASRKDGGGETQYF
v_call: TRBV7-2; j_call: TRBJ1-2; d_call: .; clone_size: .; cdr3_nt: TGTGCCAGCAGCCCACCGGCCGACAGGACCGCTCCCTACACCTTC; cdr3_aa: CASSPPADRTAPYTF
v_call: TRBV2; j_call: TRBJ2-3; d_call: .; clone_size: .; cdr3_nt: TGTGCCAGCAGTGATAGGAGCGGCACAGATACGCAGTATTTT; cdr3_aa: CASSDRSGTDTQYF
v_call: TRBV5-4; j_call: TRBJ1-2; d_call: .; clone_size: .; cdr3_nt: TGTGCCAGCAGCTTGGAGGCAGGCTATGGCTACACCTTC; cdr3_aa: CASSLEAGYGYTF
v_call: TRBV11-2; j_call: TRBJ1-5; d_call: .; clone_size: .; cdr3_nt: TGTGCCAGCAGCTCCGACAATCAGCCCCAGCATTTT; cdr3_aa: CASSSDNQPQHF
v_call: TRBV18; j_call: TRBJ1-6; d_call: .; clone_size: .; cdr3_nt: TGTGCCAGCTCACCGGAAGGAGGTGGATATAATTCACCCCTCCACTTT; cdr3_aa: CASSPEGGGYNSPLHF
v_call: TRBV15; j_call: TRBJ1-3; d_call: .; clone_size: once; cdr3_nt: TGTGCCACCAGCCCCTCCCAGGGAGGAAACACCATATATTTT; cdr3_aa: CATSPSQGGNTIYF
v_call: TRBV5-4; j_call: TRBJ2-1; d_call: TRBD2; clone_size: few; cdr3_nt: TGTGCCAGCAGCCCGGGCCGGACTAGGTCCTCCAATGAGCAGTTCTTC; cdr3_aa: CASSPGRTRSSNEQFF
v_call: TRBV6-5; j_call: TRBJ2-3; d_call: TRBD2; clone_size: .; cdr3_nt: TGTGCCAGCAGTTTTAGCGGGAGGTTCACAGATACGCAGTATTTT; cdr3_aa: CASSFSGRFTDTQYF
v_call: TRBV9; j_call: TRBJ1-5; d_call: .; clone_size: .; cdr3_nt: TGTGCCAGCAGCGTAGACCACGATCAGCCCCAGCATTTT; cdr3_aa: CASSVDHDQPQHF
v_call: TRBV6-2/TRBV6-3; j_call: TRBJ1-5; d_call: .; clone_size: .; cdr3_nt: TGTGCCAGCAGTTATTGGGTGAGGACCTCGTATAGCAATCAGCCCCAGCATTTT; cdr3_aa: CASSYWVRTSYSNQPQHF
v_call: TRBV5-1; j_call: TRBJ1-6; d_call: .; clone_size: .; cdr3_nt: TGCGCCAGCCGCGAACAGATCTACCCCTATAATTCACCCCTCCACTTT; cdr3_aa: CASREQIYPYNSPLHF
v_call: TRBV6-2/TRBV6-3; j_call: TRBJ1-5; d_call: .; clone_size: few; cdr3_nt: TGTGCCAGCAGTTACGGGGGCCAGGGTCTAGGTCAGCCCCAGCATTTT; cdr3_aa: CASSYGGQGLGQPQHF
v_call: TRBV7-2; j_call: TRBJ1-5; d_call: TRBD1; clone_size: once; cdr3_nt: TGTGCCAGCAGCTTTACAGGGGGAGAAAATCAGCCCCAGCATTTT; cdr3_aa: CASSFTGGENQPQHF
v_call: TRBV15; j_call: TRBJ2-1; d_call: TRBD2; clone_size: .; cdr3_nt: TGTGCCACCAGGGGGGGACTAGTGGGTCTAAATGAGCAGTTCTTC; cdr3_aa: CATRGGLVGLNEQFF
v_call: TRBV19; j_call: TRBJ1-1; d_call: .; clone_size: .; cdr3_nt: TGTGCCAGTAATAGGGCCTGGACTGAAGCTTTCTTT; cdr3_aa: CASNRAWTEAFF